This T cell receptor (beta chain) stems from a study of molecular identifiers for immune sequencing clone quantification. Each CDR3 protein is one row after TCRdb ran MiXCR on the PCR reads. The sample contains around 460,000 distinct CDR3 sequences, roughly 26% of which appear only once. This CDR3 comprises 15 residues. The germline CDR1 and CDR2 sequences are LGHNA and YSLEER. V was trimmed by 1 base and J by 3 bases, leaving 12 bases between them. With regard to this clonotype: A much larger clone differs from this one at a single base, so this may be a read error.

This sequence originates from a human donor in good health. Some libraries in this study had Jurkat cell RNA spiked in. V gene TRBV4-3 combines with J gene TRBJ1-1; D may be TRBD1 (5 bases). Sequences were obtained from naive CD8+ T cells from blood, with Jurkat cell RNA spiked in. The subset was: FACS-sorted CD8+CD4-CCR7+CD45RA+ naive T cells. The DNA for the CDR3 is TGCGCCAGCAGCCAAGCCGGGGGTCGGGACACTGAAGCTTTCTTT. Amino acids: CASSQAGGRDTEAFF.